This TCR beta chain was obtained from a study of low-dose radiotherapy and immunotherapy resistance in tumors (dated by TCRdb to about 2022). General notes on the study: Cohort 1 received 0.5 Gy per fraction every 2 weeks, with a prescribed total PTV dose of 6.5 Gy. In Cohort 2, 1 Gy per fraction was delivered every two weeks, for a total of 13 Gy over 26 weeks. Nivolumab and ipilimumab were both given intravenously, with nivolumab at a 240 mg flat dose every two weeks and ipilimumab at 1 mg/kg every six weeks. Cyclophosphamide 200 mg/m2 was given intravenously every two weeks, one day before each radiation and immunotherapy administration. Starting on cycle 1 day 1, patients took 300 mg of aspirin by mouth once a day for four cycles. Trial participants were not randomized into treatment groups. Eight patients were included in the translational analysis, namely three from the first dose cohort plus the first five from the second dose cohort.

This clonotype was observed at least ten times. There is no known antigen for this receptor. Per-base qualities were not stored, and no clone one base away is much larger. For sequencing, an Illumina HiSeq 2500 was employed. To make first-strand cDNA, Superscript III was used along with a set of TRAV- and TRBV-specific primers so that both the TCRalpha and TCRbeta chains were covered. A roughly 18-cycle PCR with Phusion amplified the TCRs, pairing a constant-region primer with the adapter that was attached to the V primers. Isolated mRNA was amplified with the MessageAmp II aRNA Amplification Kit, using a roughly 15-hour in vitro transcription at 37°C. mRNA for TCR sequencing was isolated with the Dynabeads mRNA DIRECT Purification Kit. Indexed Illumina adapters were added in a second Phusion PCR of 25 to 30 cycles, after which AMPure XP beads were used to purify the products. For the original study's pipeline: Using custom Perl scripts, TCR sequences that encoded the same protein were pooled, out-of-frame sequences were dropped, and the abundance of each clonotype was calculated. TCR sequences supported by only a single read were excluded from analysis. Shannon entropy, Gini index, clonality, richness, and the frequency of TCRs shared between repertoires were included as repertoire metrics. TCRdb handled the public reads itself, with Q25 trimming in fastp and clone calling in MiXCR, and kept productive beta chains. Every CDR3 protein is listed once, alongside the most common genes and DNA of its rows. Here the V and J calls rest on TCRdb's processing, not on the authors' analysis. The sample has roughly 100,000 distinct CDR3 sequences on record, 20% to 25% of them singletons. Of the sample, over 10% falls within the top ten clones.

The sample's time point, from its label and the paper: after trial treatment. Taken with the paper, the label for treatment or condition translates to: LDRT plus nivolumab, ipilimumab, low-dose cyclophosphamide and aspirin (RACIN trial). The donors came from RACIN, which was a single-arm phase I dose-escalation trial that paired nivolumab and ipilimumab with aspirin, low-dose cyclophosphamide and low-dose radiotherapy. To be eligible, a patient needed to have an advanced solid tumor that was TIL-negative. CDR1 and CDR2, looked up from the germline V gene, are MNHEY and SVGEGT. The trim is 2 bases for V and 4 bases for J, with a gap of 11 bases between the germline ends. The CDR3 has 14 amino acids, counting the end cysteine and phenylalanine. The DNA shown is the 42-base CDR3, in frame from base 1.

This receptor was identified in a female donor with ovarian cancer. The V and J genes are TRBV6-2 or TRBV6-3 and TRBJ1-2; the D region possibly corresponds to TRBD1 (5 bases align). The sample was PBMCs, taken after low-dose radiotherapy plus immunotherapy. The bases are TGTGCCAGCAGTTACGGCGGGGGGAGCTATGGCTACACCTTC. This translates into CASSYGGGSYGYTF.